Reported below is one TCR beta chain. As yet, its antigen is unknown. TCRdb keeps only in-frame clones here, not all; method: immunoSEQ multiplex PCR. The profile shows around 20,000 clones, 76% of them singletons. This specimen comes from a study of neoadjuvant nivolumab and ipilimumab in lung cancer. About the research overall: Nivolumab 3 mg/kg was given days 1, 15 and 29, plus ipilimumab 1 mg/kg day 1 in combination.

CDR3 length equals 14 residues. CDR1 is SGHTA, CDR2 FQGNSA, per germline. V lost 3 bases to trimming and J lost 5 bases, with 11 bases between them. Overall study findings and caveats: Pathologic regression was not significantly tied to TCR clonality. Only two of four nivolumab-treated tumors gained richness and clonality by surgery. Higher pretherapy blood TCR richness went with higher resected-tumor richness.

This chain uses TRBV7-2 with TRBJ1-5; D not resolved. This receptor was taken from an adult with non-small cell lung cancer. The sequenced sample was tumor tissue, obtained after neoadjuvant nivolumab, alone or with ipilimumab, at or shortly before surgery. CDR3 nucleotides: TGTGCCAGCAGCTTCAGCCCCGGAGATCAGCCCCAGCATTTT. Translation gives CASSFSPGDQPQHF.